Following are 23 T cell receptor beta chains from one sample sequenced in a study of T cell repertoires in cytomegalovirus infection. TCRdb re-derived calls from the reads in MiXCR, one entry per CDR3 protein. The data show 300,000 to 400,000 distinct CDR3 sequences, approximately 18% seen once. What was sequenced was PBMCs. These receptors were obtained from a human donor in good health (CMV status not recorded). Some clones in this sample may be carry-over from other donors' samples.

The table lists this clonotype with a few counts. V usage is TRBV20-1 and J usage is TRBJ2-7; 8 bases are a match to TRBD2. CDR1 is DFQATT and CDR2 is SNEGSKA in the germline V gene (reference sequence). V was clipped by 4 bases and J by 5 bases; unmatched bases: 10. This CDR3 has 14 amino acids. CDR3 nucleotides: TGCAGTGCTATCCTCCCGGGGGGGAGGGACGAGCAGTACTTC. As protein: CSAILPGGRDEQYF.

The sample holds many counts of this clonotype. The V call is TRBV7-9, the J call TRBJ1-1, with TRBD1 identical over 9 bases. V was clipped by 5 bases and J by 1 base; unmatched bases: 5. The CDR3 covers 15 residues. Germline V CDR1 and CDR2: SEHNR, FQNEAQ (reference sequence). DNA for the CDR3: TGTGCCAGCAGCATCTCGACAGGGGGGAACACTGAAGCTTTCTTT. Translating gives CASSISTGGNTEAFF.

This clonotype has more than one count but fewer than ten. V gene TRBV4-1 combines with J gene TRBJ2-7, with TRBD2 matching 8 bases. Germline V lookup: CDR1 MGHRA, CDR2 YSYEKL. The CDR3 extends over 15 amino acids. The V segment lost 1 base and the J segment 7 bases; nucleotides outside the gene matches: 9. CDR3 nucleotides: TGCGCCAGCAGCCAAGGTTTAGCGGGAACGGGTGAGCAGTACTTC. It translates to CASSQGLAGTGEQYF.

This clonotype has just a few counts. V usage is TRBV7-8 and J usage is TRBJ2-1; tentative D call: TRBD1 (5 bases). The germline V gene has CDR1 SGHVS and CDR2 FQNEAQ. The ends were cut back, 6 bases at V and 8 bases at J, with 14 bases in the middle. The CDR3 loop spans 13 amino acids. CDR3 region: CASSTKGWDEQFF. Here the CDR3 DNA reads TGTGCCAGCAGTACAAAGGGGTGGGATGAGCAGTTCTTC.

CDR3 sequence (DNA): TGCAGTGCTAGAGAGTCGGGACTAGCGAATGAGCAGTACTTC. It translates to CSARESGLANEQYF. V is TRBV20-1 and J is TRBJ2-7; 10 bases fit TRBD2. The V and J ends lost 0 bases and 7 bases, in that order; junction bases with no gene match: 6. This CDR3 has 14 residues. Germline CDR1 DFQATT, CDR2 SNEGSKA (reference sequence).

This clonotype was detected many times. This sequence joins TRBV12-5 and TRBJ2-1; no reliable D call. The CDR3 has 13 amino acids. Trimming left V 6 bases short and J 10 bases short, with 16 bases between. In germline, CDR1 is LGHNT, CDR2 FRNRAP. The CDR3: CASGSNYPGEQFF. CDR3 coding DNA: TGTGCTAGTGGCTCCAACTACCCCGGGGAGCAGTTCTTC.

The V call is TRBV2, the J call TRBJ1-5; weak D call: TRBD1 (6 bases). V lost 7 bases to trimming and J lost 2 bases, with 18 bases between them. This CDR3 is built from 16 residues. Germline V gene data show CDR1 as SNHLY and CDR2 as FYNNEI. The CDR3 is CASIERNRVCNQPQHF. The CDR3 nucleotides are TGTGCCAGCATTGAGAGGAACAGGGTTTGCAATCAGCCCCAGCATTTT.

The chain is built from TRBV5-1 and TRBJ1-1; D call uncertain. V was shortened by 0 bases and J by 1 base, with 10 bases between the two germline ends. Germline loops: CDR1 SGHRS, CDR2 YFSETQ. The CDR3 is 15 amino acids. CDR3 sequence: CASSLGLTANTEAFF. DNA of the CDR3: TGCGCCAGCAGCTTGGGGCTTACAGCGAACACTGAAGCTTTCTTT.

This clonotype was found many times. The CDR3 reads CASSDGMNTEAFF. CDR3 nucleotide sequence: TGCGCCAGCAGTGACGGAATGAACACTGAAGCTTTCTTT. The chain uses TRBV10-2 and TRBJ1-1; D is uncertain. CDR1 and CDR2 from the germline V gene are WSHSY and SAAADI. V was pared by 3 bases and J by 0 bases, with 5 bases between. The CDR3 contains 13 residues.

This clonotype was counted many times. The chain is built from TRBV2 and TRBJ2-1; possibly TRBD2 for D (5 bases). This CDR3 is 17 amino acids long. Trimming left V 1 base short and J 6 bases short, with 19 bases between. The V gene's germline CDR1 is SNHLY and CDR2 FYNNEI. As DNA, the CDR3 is TGTGCCAGCAGTGAAGAAGGACTCCCCGTCGAGTCCAATGAGCAGTTCTTC. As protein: CASSEEGLPVESNEQFF.

CDR3 region: CASSFASLYEQYF. CDR3 nucleotides: TGTGCCAGCAGCTTTGCCAGCCTCTACGAGCAGTACTTC. The chain uses TRBV7-2 and TRBJ2-7; D unresolved. Per germline, CDR1 SGHTA and CDR2 FQGNSA. With 3 bases removed from V and 3 bases from J, the gap between germline ends came to 9 bases. The CDR3 length is 13 residues.

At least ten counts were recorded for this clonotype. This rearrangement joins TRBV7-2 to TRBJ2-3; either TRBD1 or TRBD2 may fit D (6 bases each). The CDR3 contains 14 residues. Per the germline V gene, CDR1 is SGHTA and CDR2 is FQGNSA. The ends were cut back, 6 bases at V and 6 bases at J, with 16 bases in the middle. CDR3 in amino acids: CASRRGSGADTQYF. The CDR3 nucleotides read TGTGCCAGCAGACGGGGGTCAGGGGCGGATACGCAGTATTTT.

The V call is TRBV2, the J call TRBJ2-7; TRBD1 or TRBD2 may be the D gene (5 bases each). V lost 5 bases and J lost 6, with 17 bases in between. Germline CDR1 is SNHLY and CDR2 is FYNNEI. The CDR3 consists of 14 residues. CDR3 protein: CASSYMLGALEQYF. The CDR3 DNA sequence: TGTGCCAGCAGTTACATGCTCGGGGCCCTCGAGCAGTACTTC.

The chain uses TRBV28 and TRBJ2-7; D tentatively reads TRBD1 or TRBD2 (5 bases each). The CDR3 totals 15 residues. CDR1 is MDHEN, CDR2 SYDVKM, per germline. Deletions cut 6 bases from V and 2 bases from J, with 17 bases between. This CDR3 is CASSRPGQVPYEQYF. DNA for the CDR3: TGTGCCAGCAGCCGCCCGGGGCAGGTCCCCTACGAGCAGTACTTC.

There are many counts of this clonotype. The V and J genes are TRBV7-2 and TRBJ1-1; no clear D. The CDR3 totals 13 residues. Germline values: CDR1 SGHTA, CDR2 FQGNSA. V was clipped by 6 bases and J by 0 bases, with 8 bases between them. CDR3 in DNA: TGTGCCAGCAGTTTTACATTGAACACTGAAGCTTTCTTT. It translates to CASSFTLNTEAFF.

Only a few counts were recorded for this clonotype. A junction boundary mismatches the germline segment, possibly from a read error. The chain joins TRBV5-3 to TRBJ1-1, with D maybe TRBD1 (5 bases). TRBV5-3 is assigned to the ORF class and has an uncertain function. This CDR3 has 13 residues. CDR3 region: CASSLDDWGEAFF. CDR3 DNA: TGTGCCAGCAGCTTGGACGATTGGGGGGAAGCTTTCTTT.

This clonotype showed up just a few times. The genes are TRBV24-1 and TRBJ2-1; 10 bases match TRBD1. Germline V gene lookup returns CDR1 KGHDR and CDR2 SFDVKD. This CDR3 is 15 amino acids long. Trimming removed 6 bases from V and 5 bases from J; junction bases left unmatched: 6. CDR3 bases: TGTGCCACCAGTTCTCCGGGACAGGGGAACAATGAGCAGTTCTTC. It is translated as CATSSPGQGNNEQFF.

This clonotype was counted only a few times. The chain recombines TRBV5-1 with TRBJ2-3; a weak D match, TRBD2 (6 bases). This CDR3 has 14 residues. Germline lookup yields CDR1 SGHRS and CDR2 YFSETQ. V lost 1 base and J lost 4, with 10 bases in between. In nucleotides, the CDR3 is TGCGCCAGCAGCTTGTCACCGGGAGCAGATACGCAGTATTTT. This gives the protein CASSLSPGADTQYF.

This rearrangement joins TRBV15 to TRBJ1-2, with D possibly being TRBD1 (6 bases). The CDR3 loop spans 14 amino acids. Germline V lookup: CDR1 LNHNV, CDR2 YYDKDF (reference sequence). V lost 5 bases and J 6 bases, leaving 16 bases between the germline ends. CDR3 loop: CATSANNRANGYTF. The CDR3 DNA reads TGTGCCACCAGCGCAAATAACAGGGCGAATGGCTACACCTTC.

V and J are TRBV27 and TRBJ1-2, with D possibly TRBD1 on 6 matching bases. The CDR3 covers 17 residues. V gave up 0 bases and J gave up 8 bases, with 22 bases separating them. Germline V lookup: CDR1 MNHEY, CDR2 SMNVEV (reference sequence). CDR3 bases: TGTGCCAGCAGTTTATCGGGGTCGGGGGCGGGAAGGAAGGGCTACACCTTC. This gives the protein CASSLSGSGAGRKGYTF.

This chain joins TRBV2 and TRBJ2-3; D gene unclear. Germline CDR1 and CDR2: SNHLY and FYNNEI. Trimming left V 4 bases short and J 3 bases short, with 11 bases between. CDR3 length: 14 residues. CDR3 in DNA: TGTGCCAGCAGTGTTGCAGCTGGGACAGATACGCAGTATTTT. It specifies CASSVAAGTDTQYF. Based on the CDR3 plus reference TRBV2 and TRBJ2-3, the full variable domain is EPEVTQTPSHQVTQMGQEVILRCVPISNHLYFYWYRQILGQKVEFLVSFYNNEISEKSEIFDDQFSVERPDGSNFTLKIRSTKLEDSAMYFCASSVAAGTDTQYFGPGTRLTVL.

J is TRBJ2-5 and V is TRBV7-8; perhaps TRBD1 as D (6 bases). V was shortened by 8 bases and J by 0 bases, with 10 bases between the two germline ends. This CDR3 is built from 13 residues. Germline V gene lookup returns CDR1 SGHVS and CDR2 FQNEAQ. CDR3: CASSQGNQETQYF. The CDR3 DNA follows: TGTGCCAGCTCCCAGGGGAACCAAGAGACCCAGTACTTC.

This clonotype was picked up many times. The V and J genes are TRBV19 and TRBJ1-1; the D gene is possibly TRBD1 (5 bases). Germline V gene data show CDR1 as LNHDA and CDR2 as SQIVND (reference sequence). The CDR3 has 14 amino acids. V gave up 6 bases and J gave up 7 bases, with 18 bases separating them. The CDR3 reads CASRLDGRRGEAFF. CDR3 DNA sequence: TGTGCCAGTAGGCTGGACGGCAGGAGGGGTGAAGCTTTCTTT.